What follows are 32 T cell receptor beta chains derived from one specimen sequenced in a study of response to subunit inactivated influenza vaccine. A single record per CDR3 protein comes from TCRdb applying MiXCR to the RT-PCR reads. The table lists approximately 480,000 distinct CDR3 sequences, approximately 10% of them singletons. This sample comprised PBMCs from blood, obtained more than 35 days after vaccination. These receptor sequences come from a man aged 50 to 60 who received an inactivated influenza vaccine.

This clonotype was counted at least ten times. V is TRBV6-5 and J is TRBJ2-5; a weak D match, TRBD2 (7 bases). Germline V lookup: CDR1 MNHEY, CDR2 SVGAGI. This CDR3 is built from 17 residues. The V end was cut by 2 bases, the J end by 4 bases, with 20 bases between. The CDR3 DNA follows: TGTGCCAGCAGTTACGGCGAAAGGGGGGGGGGTCGAGAGACCCAGTACTTC. This codes for CASSYGERGGGRETQYF.

This clonotype was counted only a few times. The chain recombines TRBV20-1 with TRBJ2-7; 11 positions agree with TRBD1. In germline, CDR1 is DFQATT, CDR2 SNEGSKA (reference sequence). This CDR3 has 13 residues. V was clipped by 7 bases and J by 3 bases; unmatched bases: 5. CDR3 DNA: TGCAGTGGGTGGGGACAGGGGGTCTACGAGCAGTACTTC. The encoded protein is CSGWGQGVYEQYF.

This clonotype has at least ten counts. The chain employs TRBV7-9 and TRBJ1-2; D perhaps matches TRBD1 (5 bases). The CDR3 totals 12 residues. Germline V gene data show CDR1 as SEHNR and CDR2 as FQNEAQ (reference sequence). V gave up 8 bases and J gave up 3 bases, with 10 bases separating them. The CDR3 spells CASRQGDYGYTF. CDR3 sequence (DNA): TGTGCCAGCCGGCAGGGTGACTATGGCTACACCTTC. Full variable domain (remainder filled in from reference TRBV7-9 and TRBJ1-2): DTGVSQNPRHKITKRGQNVTFRCDPISEHNRLYWYRQTLGQGPEFLTYFQNEAQLEKSRLLSDRFSAERPKGSFSTLEIQRTEQGDSAMYLCASRQGDYGYTFGSGTRLTVV.

Only a few counts were recorded for this clonotype. The J gene is TRBJ2-6, the V gene TRBV11-2, with unresolved D. Germline loops: CDR1 SGHAT, CDR2 FQNNGV. This CDR3 region has 16 residues. Trimming took off 5 bases at V and 0 bases at J, with 11 bases between the two ends. For the CDR3, the DNA is TGTGCCAGCAGCGATACTTGGGGCTCTGGGGCCAACGTCCTGACTTTC. This encodes CASSDTWGSGANVLTF.

The sample holds a few counts of this clonotype. This chain joins TRBV5-1 and TRBJ2-7, with D possibly matching TRBD1 (6 bases). V lost 4 bases to trimming and J lost 3 bases, with 17 bases between them. CDR3 size: 15 residues. Germline assignment: CDR1 SGHRS and CDR2 YFSETQ. CDR3 amino acids: CASSGNSDSNYEQYF. CDR3 DNA: TGCGCCAGCAGCGGAAACTCGGACAGTAACTACGAGCAGTACTTC.

This chain connects TRBV15 to TRBJ2-7; TRBD1 might be the D (5 bases). Germline V gene lookup returns CDR1 LNHNV and CDR2 YYDKDF (reference sequence). Trimming pared 0 bases from V and 6 bases from J, leaving 24 bases between. The CDR3 loop spans 18 amino acids. CDR3 DNA: TGTGCCACCAGCAGAGATGCTTGGGGCACTTCCCCCGGTAGCGAGCAGTACTTC. Translated, it gives CATSRDAWGTSPGSEQYF. Full variable domain (remainder filled in from reference TRBV15 and TRBJ2-7): DAMVIQNPRYQVTQFGKPVTLSCSQTLNHNVMYWYQQKSSQAPKLLFHYYDKDFNNEADTPDNFQSRRPNTSFCFLDIRSPGLGDTAMYLCATSRDAWGTSPGSEQYFGPGTRLTVT.

Many counts were recorded for this clonotype. This chain connects TRBV7-2 to TRBJ1-1, with D unclear. The CDR3 runs 13 residues. V was clipped by 5 bases and J by 1 base, with 8 bases between them. CDR1 and CDR2 (germline): SGHTA, FQGNSA. CDR3 DNA sequence: TGTGCCAGCAGCCCTTATAGGAACACTGAAGCTTTCTTT. This encodes CASSPYRNTEAFF. The full variable domain, rest sourced from reference TRBV7-2 and TRBJ1-1, is GAGVSQSPSNKVTEKGKDVELRCDPISGHTALYWYRQSLGQGLEFLIYFQGNSAPDKSGLPSDRFSAERTGGSVSTLTIQRTQQEDSAVYLCASSPYRNTEAFFGQGTRLTVV.

Only a few counts were recorded for this clonotype. The V gene is TRBV7-8, the J gene TRBJ2-7; D remains unclear. The V and J ends lost 0 bases and 6 bases respectively, with 9 bases between them. This CDR3 is built from 13 residues. Germline assignment: CDR1 SGHVS and CDR2 FQNEAQ. Here the CDR3 reads CASSLAGPSEQYF. In DNA, the CDR3 is TGTGCCAGCAGCTTAGCTGGTCCCTCCGAGCAGTACTTC.

This clonotype was counted a few times. The CDR3 sequence is CASSTTGSLVYNEQFF. In nucleotides, the CDR3 is TGTGCCAGCAGCACGACAGGGAGTTTGGTCTACAATGAGCAGTTCTTC. The J gene is TRBJ2-1, the V gene TRBV9; 7 nucleotides align to TRBD1. Germline trimming cut 4 bases from V and 3 bases from J; bases unmatched to any gene: 10. The CDR3 runs 16 residues. Germline-derived CDR1 and CDR2 are SGDLS and YYNGEE.

CDR3 sequence: CASSQDSTVAYNSPLHF. CDR3 bases: TGCGCCAGCAGCCAAGATTCGACCGTCGCCTATAATTCACCCCTCCACTTT. This chain connects TRBV4-3 to TRBJ1-6; D gene unclear. This CDR3 is 17 amino acids long. Germline CDR1 reads LGHNA; CDR2 reads YSLEER. V gave up 0 bases and J gave up 2 bases, with 11 bases separating them.

The genes are TRBV5-1 and TRBJ2-1; 10 nucleotides align to TRBD2. Germline V gives CDR1 SGHRS, CDR2 YFSETQ. This CDR3 is 15 amino acids long. V shed 0 bases and J 7 bases; nucleotides not matched to a gene: 4. CDR3 region: CASSLVSSGSNEQFF. CDR3 coding DNA: TGCGCCAGCAGCTTGGTCTCTAGCGGGAGTAATGAGCAGTTCTTC.

This clonotype has just a few counts. V and J are TRBV28 and TRBJ1-2; weak D call: TRBD1 (5 bases). V gave up 10 bases and J gave up 8 bases, with 20 bases separating them. Looked up from germline, CDR1 is MDHEN and CDR2 is SYDVKM. This CDR3 has 13 residues. The CDR3 here is CATGKRQTWGYTF. The CDR3 nucleotides are TGTGCCACCGGGAAAAGACAGACGTGGGGCTACACCTTC.

This clonotype appeared a few times. The rearrangement links TRBV4-3 to TRBJ1-4, with TRBD1 as a possible D gene (5 bases). This CDR3 is 12 amino acids long. Germline CDR1 and CDR2: LGHNA and YSLEER. V shed 6 bases and J shed 11 bases, with 13 bases lying between them. The chain's CDR3 is CASREVGGKLFF. The DNA of the CDR3 is TGCGCCAGCAGGGAAGTGGGGGGGAAACTGTTTTTT.

Ten or more counts support this clonotype. For the CDR3, the DNA is TGCGCCAGCAGCTTGGTGTCAGCCCTTGCGGGAGATACGCAGTATTTT. It translates to CASSLVSALAGDTQYF. This chain connects TRBV5-1 to TRBJ2-3, with a tentative D call TRBD2 (5 bases). The CDR3 has 16 amino acids. Per the germline V gene, CDR1 is SGHRS and CDR2 is YFSETQ. The germline V and J ends were trimmed by 0 bases and 5 bases, with 16 bases remaining between them.

This clonotype was detected ten times or more. The junction departs from the called germline gene at one end, perhaps through a read error. The chain links TRBV5-1 to TRBJ1-1; TRBD1 matches 8 bases. Germline V CDR1 and CDR2: SGHRS, YFSETQ. This CDR3 comprises 14 residues. The CDR3 loop reads CASSLQGVNTEAFF. The CDR3 DNA reads TGTGCCAGCAGCTTACAGGGGGTGAACACTGAAGCTTTCTTT.

The CDR3 DNA is TGTGCCAGCAGTTTGATCGGAGAAAAACTGTTTTTT. Residues: CASSLIGEKLFF. The V call is TRBV12-3 or TRBV12-4, the J call TRBJ1-4; D gene unclear. This CDR3 spans 12 amino acids. V lost 3 bases and J lost 8, with 7 bases in between.

This chain links TRBV20-1 with TRBJ2-3; 11 nucleotides line up with TRBD2. CDR1 is DFQATT and CDR2 is SNEGSKA in the germline V gene (reference sequence). The junction had 5 bases not matched to a gene; V was cut back by 4 bases and J by 5 bases. The CDR3 contains 14 residues. In DNA, the CDR3 is TGCAGTGCTACATTAGCGGGGGGGGGAGATACGCAGTATTTT. Translating gives CSATLAGGGDTQYF.

This clonotype has only a few counts. J is TRBJ2-1 and V is TRBV24-1; D might be TRBD1 or TRBD2, each matching 5 bases. CDR1 is KGHDR and CDR2 is SFDVKD in the germline V gene. The CDR3 length is 19 residues. V shed 4 bases and J shed 0 bases, with 21 bases lying between them. The CDR3 DNA reads TGTGCCACCAGTGACCCCGCAGGGCGCGGACTGAGCTCCTACAATGAGCAGTTCTTC. This gives the protein CATSDPAGRGLSSYNEQFF.

V is TRBV7-2 and J is TRBJ2-1; possibly TRBD2 for D (5 bases). CDR1 is SGHTA and CDR2 is FQGNSA in the germline V gene. This CDR3 comprises 14 residues. V was clipped by 5 bases and J by 4 bases, with 12 bases between them. CDR3 residues: CASSLEGFYNEQFF. Here the CDR3 DNA reads TGTGCCAGCAGCCTAGAGGGATTTTACAATGAGCAGTTCTTC.

This clonotype was observed a handful of times. A single base separates this from a much larger clone, so it may be a read error. The rearrangement uses TRBV20-1 and TRBJ2-7; the D gene is possibly TRBD2 (5 bases). The CDR3 sequence is 15 residues long. Germline V gene sequence: CDR1 DFQATT, CDR2 SNEGSKA (reference sequence). DNA of the CDR3: TGCAGTGTTAGAGATTGGGCGGGTGTCTCCTACGAGCAGTACTTC. This gives the protein CSVRDWAGVSYEQYF.

The rearrangement uses TRBV12-3 or TRBV12-4 and TRBJ2-4, with D possibly being TRBD1 or TRBD2 (5 bases each). The V gene lost 3 bases and the J gene lost 0 bases, with 9 bases spanning the gap. The CDR3 has 15 amino acids. CDR3: CASSLRGIAKNIQYF. CDR3 DNA: TGTGCCAGCAGTTTGAGGGGAATAGCCAAAAACATTCAGTACTTC.

The chain combines TRBV6-2 or TRBV6-3 with TRBJ2-7; D ambiguous. The CDR3 is 16 amino acids. The germline CDR1 and CDR2 sequences are MNHEY and SVGEGT. Trimming pared 2 bases from V and 2 bases from J, leaving 16 bases between. The CDR3 reads CASSYPGDRATYEQYF. As DNA, the CDR3 is TGTGCCAGCAGTTACCCTGGTGACCGGGCGACCTACGAGCAGTACTTC.

Many counts were recorded for this clonotype. The chain couples TRBV20-1 to TRBJ2-5, with 9 bases lining up with TRBD2. V was clipped by 3 bases and J by 7 bases; unmatched bases: 9. Germline V gene sequence: CDR1 DFQATT, CDR2 SNEGSKA (reference sequence). The CDR3 contains 14 residues. In nucleotides, the CDR3 is TGCAGTGCTAGTGAAAGCGGGGGGCAGGTGACCCAGTACTTC. As protein: CSASESGGQVTQYF.

This clonotype was seen more than once but under ten times. CDR3 sequence (DNA): TGTGCCACCAGCAGAGTCGGGGAGCTGTTTTTT. Protein sequence: CATSRVGELFF. V usage is TRBV15 and J usage is TRBJ2-2, with D hard to call. CDR3 size: 11 residues. Germline V gene data show CDR1 as LNHNV and CDR2 as YYDKDF (reference sequence). V lost 1 base and J 7 bases, leaving 1 base between the germline ends.

This clonotype was counted ten times or more. The genes are TRBV5-6 and TRBJ1-4; D unclear. Germline CDR1 is SGHDT and CDR2 is YYEEEE. Trimming pared 0 bases from V and 4 bases from J, leaving 10 bases between. This CDR3 contains 15 residues. For the CDR3, the DNA is TGTGCCAGCAGCTTGGGGGCAGTATATAATGAAAAACTGTTTTTT. This gives the protein CASSLGAVYNEKLFF. The whole variable domain, remainder taken from reference TRBV5-6 and TRBJ1-4, is DAGVTQSPTHLIKTRGQQVTLRCSPKSGHDTVSWYQQALGQGPQFIFQYYEEEERQRGNFPDRFSGHQFPNYSSELNVNALLLGDSALYLCASSLGAVYNEKLFFGSGTQLSVL.

This clonotype was observed a handful of times. The chain carries TRBV4-2 and TRBJ2-1, with 8 bases that match TRBD2. The germline CDR1 and CDR2 sequences are LGHNA and YNFKEQ. The CDR3 has 15 residues. Trimming took 4 bases from V and 10 from J; bases not matched to a gene: 12. CDR3 protein: CASSPRGAGGSEQFF. CDR3 coding DNA: TGTGCCAGCAGCCCCCGAGGGGCGGGAGGTTCCGAGCAGTTCTTC.

The chain couples TRBV4-1 to TRBJ2-5; 10 bases are a match to TRBD1. Trimming took 1 base from V and 0 from J; bases not matched to a gene: 5. The germline gives CDR1 MGHRA, CDR2 YSYEKL. CDR3 length: 17 amino acids. CDR3 loop: CASSQVGTGVYQETQYF. The CDR3 DNA follows: TGCGCCAGCAGCCAAGTCGGGACAGGGGTGTACCAAGAGACCCAGTACTTC.

This clonotype was observed a few times. The chain joins TRBV6-1 to TRBJ1-5, with D possibly TRBD1 on 5 matching bases. This CDR3 contains 14 residues. Germline V gives CDR1 MNHNS, CDR2 SASEGT. V lost 3 bases to trimming and J lost 2 bases, with 8 bases between them. This CDR3 is CASSERGGNQPQHF. CDR3 coding DNA: TGTGCCAGCAGTGAGCGGGGCGGCAATCAGCCCCAGCATTTT.

Many counts were recorded for this clonotype. The chain joins TRBV5-6 to TRBJ2-1, with 7 bases matching TRBD2. This CDR3 region has 18 residues. J lost 9 bases, V lost 4 bases, and 22 bases had no gene match. Germline CDR1 is SGHDT and CDR2 is YYEEEE. The chain's CDR3 is CASSPRDSTPGGTSEQFF. Here the CDR3 DNA reads TGTGCCAGCAGCCCACGGGACTCCACTCCGGGGGGAACTAGTGAGCAGTTCTTC.

This chain joins TRBV6-2 or TRBV6-3 and TRBJ2-5, with D uncertain. The CDR3 is 13 amino acids. The V gene lost 5 bases and the J gene lost 5 bases, with 12 bases spanning the gap. The germline V gene has CDR1 MNHEY and CDR2 SVGEGT. The CDR3 here is CASSPIILETQYF. CDR3 in DNA: TGTGCCAGCAGTCCAATCATCCTGGAGACCCAGTACTTC.

The V gene is TRBV10-3, the J gene TRBJ2-2; 7 nucleotides align to TRBD1. The CDR3 contains 14 residues. Germline CDR1 is ENHRY and CDR2 is SYGVKD. The ends lost 10 bases at V and 3 bases at J; junction bases unmatched: 8. In DNA, the CDR3 is TGTGCCACCAGGGGGAGCGAGGACACCGGGGAGCTGTTTTTT. It yields the protein CATRGSEDTGELFF.

This rearrangement joins TRBV4-2 to TRBJ2-7; TRBD1 agrees at 7 bases. This CDR3 has 17 amino acids. V dropped 0 bases and J dropped 4; count of bases not matched to a gene: 12. Germline lookup yields CDR1 LGHNA and CDR2 YNFKEQ. This CDR3 reads CASSQDRRTGDTYEQYF. Here the CDR3 DNA reads TGTGCCAGCAGCCAAGACCGGAGGACAGGCGATACATACGAGCAGTACTTC.